The 14 T cell receptor beta chains below were found in one sample sequenced in a study of blood T cell repertoires in COVID-19. TCRdb keeps only in-frame clones here, not all; method: immunoSEQ multiplex PCR. The sample holds about 150,000 clones, around 83% seen once. Sequenced sample: peripheral blood. These receptors came from a woman between 45 and 65 years old in a cohort sampled during active or convalescent COVID-19.

The CDR3 reads CASSVRSGAYNEQFF. CDR3 DNA: TGTGCCAGCAGCGTTCGTAGCGGGGCCTACAATGAGCAGTTCTTC. The rearrangement joins TRBV9 to TRBJ2-1; 8 bases map to TRBD2. Germline-derived CDR1 and CDR2 are SGDLS and YYNGEE. This CDR3 has 15 amino acids. J was trimmed by 2 bases and V by 2 bases; bases with no gene match: 3.

This rearrangement joins TRBV15 to TRBJ1-4, with D maybe TRBD1 (6 bases). The V end lost 5 bases, the J end lost 8 bases, and 15 bases lay between the germline ends. Per the germline V gene, CDR1 is LNHNV and CDR2 is YYDKDF (reference sequence). The CDR3 extends over 14 amino acids. In DNA, the CDR3 is TGTGCCACCAGCCCGGACAGTTGGAGCGAAAAACTGTTTTTT. Encoded protein: CATSPDSWSEKLFF.

The rearrangement joins TRBV12-3 or TRBV12-4 to TRBJ1-2; maybe TRBD1 (5 bases). Between the trimmed V and J ends, which lost 4 bases and 3 bases, there was a span of 6 bases. The CDR3 consists of 12 residues. The CDR3 DNA is TGTGCCAGCAGTTCACAGGACTATGGCTACACCTTC. This encodes CASSSQDYGYTF.

V usage is TRBV12-3 or TRBV12-4 and J usage is TRBJ1-2; D is uncertain. The CDR3 has 13 amino acids. Deletions cut 5 bases from V and 5 bases from J, with 12 bases between. CDR3 sequence (DNA): TGTGCCAGCAGTCCCCTACTCCTGTATGGCTACACCTTC. Amino acids: CASSPLLLYGYTF.

As for this clone: Germline and junction disagree at one end, which may indicate a read error. In the same sample, other DNA sequences code for this CDR3. Here the CDR3 reads CATGGGREKLFF. CDR3 coding DNA: TGCGCCACCGGGGGGGGTCGTGAAAAACTGTTTTTT. This chain joins TRBV15 and TRBJ1-4, with D perhaps matching TRBD1 (5 bases). CDR1 is LNHNV and CDR2 is YYDKDF in the germline V gene (reference sequence). CDR3 size: 12 residues. The full variable domain, completed using reference TRBV15 and TRBJ1-4, is DAMVIQNPRYQVTQFGKPVTLSCSQTLNHNVMYWYQQKSSQAPKLLFHYYDKDFNNEADTPDNFQSRRPNTSFCFLDIRSPGLGDTAMYLCATGGGREKLFFGSGTQLSVL.

This chain joins TRBV10-3 and TRBJ1-3, with TRBD1 matching 8 bases. Germline CDR1 ENHRY, CDR2 SYGVKD. There are 16 residues in the CDR3. J was trimmed by 0 bases and V by 7 bases; bases with no gene match: 8. CDR3 protein: CAIKLGQGLSGNTIYF. The CDR3 DNA reads as TGTGCCATCAAGCTTGGACAGGGCCTCTCTGGAAACACCATATATTTT.

The chain combines TRBV9 with TRBJ1-1, with 7 bases matching TRBD1. The CDR3 extends over 14 amino acids. The V and J ends lost 0 bases and 4 bases, in that order; junction bases with no gene match: 3. From germline, CDR1 is SGDLS and CDR2 YYNGEE. CDR3 protein: CASSVEQGSTEAFF. The CDR3 DNA reads as TGTGCCAGCAGCGTAGAACAGGGGAGCACTGAAGCTTTCTTT.

This clone came up a few times. V is TRBV11-1 and J is TRBJ1-6; D is perhaps TRBD1 (6 bases). The germline V gene has CDR1 SGHAT and CDR2 FQDESV (reference sequence). The CDR3 is 15 amino acids. V lost 0 bases and J lost 7, with 10 bases in between. The CDR3: CASSLAFGQNSPLHF. The CDR3 region has the DNA TGTGCCAGCAGCTTAGCATTCGGACAGAATTCACCCCTCCACTTT.

The chain employs TRBV12-3 or TRBV12-4 and TRBJ2-1; D is possibly TRBD2 (6 bases). The V end was cut by 6 bases, the J end by 16 bases, with 16 bases between. The CDR3 sequence is 11 residues long. The CDR3 DNA is TGTGCCAGCAGCGGGGACTCTCGATCATTCTTC. Residues: CASSGDSRSFF.

V is TRBV6-2 or TRBV6-3 and J is TRBJ1-6; no firm D call. Germline CDR1 reads MNHEY; CDR2 reads SVGEGT. This CDR3 has 13 amino acids. Deletions cut 0 bases from V and 7 bases from J, with 4 bases between. CDR3 amino acids: CASSYSQNSPLHF. CDR3 DNA sequence: TGTGCCAGCAGTTACTCGCAGAATTCACCCCTCCACTTT.

The chain's CDR3 is CASSLSLAQDSPELNGYTF. The CDR3 DNA sequence: TGTGCCAGCAGTTTATCGTTAGCCCAGGACAGTCCAGAATTAAATGGCTACACCTTC. V and J are TRBV27 and TRBJ1-2, with D possibly matching TRBD1 (6 bases). With 0 bases removed from V and 6 bases from J, the gap between germline ends came to 26 bases. The CDR3 runs to 19 residues. CDR1 and CDR2 from the germline V gene are MNHEY and SMNVEV (reference sequence).

This clone showed up just once. The chain carries TRBV29-1 and TRBJ2-5; 10 nucleotides line up with TRBD2. The CDR3 is made up of 13 amino acids. Unmatched junction bases numbered 4, after V lost 5 bases and J lost 4 bases. From germline, CDR1 is SQVTM and CDR2 ANQGSEA. The CDR3 coding sequence is TGCAGCGTTCTAGCGGGGGTGGGAGAGACCCAGTACTTC. It yields the protein CSVLAGVGETQYF.

The genes are TRBV7-6 and TRBJ2-7; 7 bases agree with TRBD1. The CDR3 loop spans 17 amino acids. Trimming removed 5 bases from V and 1 base from J; junction bases left unmatched: 14. Germline CDR1 and CDR2: SGHVS and FNYEAQ. CDR3 DNA sequence: TGTGCCAGCAGCGCCCGAGGCGGGCAGGGGGATTCCTACGAGCAGTACTTC. Translation: CASSARGGQGDSYEQYF.

The rearrangement uses TRBV5-1 and TRBJ1-2, with 11 bases fitting TRBD1. Germline V gives CDR1 SGHRS, CDR2 YFSETQ. Trimming took 4 bases from V and 0 from J; bases not matched to a gene: 5. The CDR3 sequence is 16 residues long. CDR3 coding DNA: TGCGCCAGCAGCGACCCGGGACAGGGGGCTAACTATGGCTACACCTTC. This translates into CASSDPGQGANYGYTF. The whole variable domain, remainder taken from reference TRBV5-1 and TRBJ1-2, is KAGVTQTPRYLIKTRGQQVTLSCSPISGHRSVSWYQQTPGQGLQFLFEYFSETQRNKGNFPGRFSGRQFSNSRSEMNVSTLELGDSALYLCASSDPGQGANYGYTFGSGTRLTVV.